Presented here are 2 T cell receptor beta chains from one specimen sequenced in a study of blood T cell repertoires in COVID-19. Only in-frame clones appear in the TCRdb table, and some are missing; sequencing was by immunoSEQ multiplex PCR. The sample yields about 83,000 clones, roughly 90% seen once. The sequencing input was peripheral blood. Receptor source: a woman in her fifties or sixties with active or convalescent COVID-19.

V usage is TRBV5-1 and J usage is TRBJ2-3; 9 bases are shared with TRBD2. The germline CDR1 and CDR2 sequences are SGHRS and YFSETQ. The V gene end was trimmed by 4 bases and the J gene end by 1 base; junction bases not matched to a gene: 7. The CDR3 totals 16 residues. CDR3 sequence (DNA): TGCGCCAGCAGCCTCGGGGCTAGCGGGGGCACAGATACGCAGTATTTT. Residues: CASSLGASGGTDTQYF.

The chain carries TRBV7-3 and TRBJ2-5, with D perhaps matching TRBD2 (6 bases). Between the trimmed V and J ends, which lost 5 bases and 7 bases, there was a span of 17 bases. Germline V gene sequence: CDR1 SGHTA, CDR2 FQGTGA. This CDR3 spans 14 amino acids. The CDR3 bases are TGTGCCAGCAGCCCAAGGGGACTTATCGGGACCCAGTACTTC. Translation gives CASSPRGLIGTQYF.